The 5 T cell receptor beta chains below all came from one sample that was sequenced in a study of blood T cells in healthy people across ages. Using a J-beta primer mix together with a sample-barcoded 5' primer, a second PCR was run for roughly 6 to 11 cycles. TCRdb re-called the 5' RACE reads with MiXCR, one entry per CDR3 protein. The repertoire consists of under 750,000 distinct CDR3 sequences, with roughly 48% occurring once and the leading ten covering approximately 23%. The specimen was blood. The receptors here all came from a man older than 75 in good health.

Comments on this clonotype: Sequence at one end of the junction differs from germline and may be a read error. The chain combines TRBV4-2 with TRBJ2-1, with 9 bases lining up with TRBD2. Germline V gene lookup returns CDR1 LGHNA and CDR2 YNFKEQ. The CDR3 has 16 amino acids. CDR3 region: CASSQVKGLATNGQFF. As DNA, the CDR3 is TGTGCCAGCAGCCAAGTTAAAGGACTAGCGACCAATGGGCAGTTCTTC.

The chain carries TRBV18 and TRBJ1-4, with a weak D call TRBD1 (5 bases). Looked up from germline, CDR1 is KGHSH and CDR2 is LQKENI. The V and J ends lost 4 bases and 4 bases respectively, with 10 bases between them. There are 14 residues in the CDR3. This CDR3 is CASSHGTYNEKLFF. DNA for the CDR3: TGTGCCAGCTCACACGGGACCTATAATGAAAAACTGTTTTTT.

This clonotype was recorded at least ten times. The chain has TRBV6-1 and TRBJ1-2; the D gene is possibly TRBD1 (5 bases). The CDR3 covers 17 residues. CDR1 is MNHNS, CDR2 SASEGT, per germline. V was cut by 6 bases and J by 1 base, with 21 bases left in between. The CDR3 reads CASRRKGARSSNYGYTF. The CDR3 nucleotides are TGTGCCAGCAGACGCAAAGGGGCCCGATCCAGTAACTATGGCTACACCTTC.

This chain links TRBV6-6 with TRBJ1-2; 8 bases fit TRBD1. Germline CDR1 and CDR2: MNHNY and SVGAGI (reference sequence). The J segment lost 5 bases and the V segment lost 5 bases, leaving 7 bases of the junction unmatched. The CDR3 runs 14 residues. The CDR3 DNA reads TGTGCCAGCAGTACCCGGACAGGGCCTTATGGCTACACCTTC. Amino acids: CASSTRTGPYGYTF.

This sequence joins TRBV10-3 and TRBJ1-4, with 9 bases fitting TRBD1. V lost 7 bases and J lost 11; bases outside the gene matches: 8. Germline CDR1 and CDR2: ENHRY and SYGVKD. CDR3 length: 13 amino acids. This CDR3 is CAITGDRDGKLFF. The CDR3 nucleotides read TGTGCCATCACAGGGGACAGGGACGGTAAACTGTTTTTT.